The 5 T cell receptor beta chains presented below share a single source sample, sequenced in a study of cytomegalovirus exposure and HLA in healthy donors. PCR was performed using 60 Vbeta and 13 Jbeta primers. The table came from immunoSEQ multiplex PCR; TCRdb's copy has only in-frame clones and leaves some out. The sample lists around 130,000 clones; around 80% were seen once. The material sequenced was PBMCs. The receptors shown here come from a young woman in good health and CMV-seronegative.

This chain connects TRBV7-9 to TRBJ2-7; TRBD2 agrees at 8 bases. This CDR3 has 14 residues. Unmatched junction bases numbered 4, after V lost 4 bases and J lost 2 bases. The germline V gene has CDR1 SEHNR and CDR2 FQNEAQ (reference sequence). The CDR3 spells CASSYSGIPYEQYF. The CDR3 DNA reads as TGTGCCAGCAGCTATAGCGGGATTCCCTACGAGCAGTACTTC. The full variable domain, completed using reference TRBV7-9 and TRBJ2-7, is DTGVSQNPRHKITKRGQNVTFRCDPISEHNRLYWYRQTLGQGPEFLTYFQNEAQLEKSRLLSDRFSAERPKGSFSTLEIQRTEQGDSAMYLCASSYSGIPYEQYFGPGTRLTVT.

This clone was counted between two and nine times. The rearrangement uses TRBV30 and TRBJ1-1; D perhaps matches TRBD1 (6 bases). This CDR3 is built from 12 residues. V lost 2 bases, J lost 8 bases, and 12 bases lay in between. Germline CDR1 GTSNPN, CDR2 SVGIG (reference sequence). CDR3 bases: TGTGCCTGGAGTTCCTCGACAGGAGAAGCTTTCTTT. Translating gives CAWSSSTGEAFF.

The chain combines TRBV6-5 with TRBJ2-7; D is unresolved. V was cut by 0 bases and J by 0 bases, with 12 bases left in between. CDR3 length: 16 residues. CDR1 is MNHEY and CDR2 is SVGAGI in the germline V gene. CDR3: CASSYSKPVYSYEQYF. The CDR3 DNA reads as TGTGCCAGCAGTTACTCGAAGCCGGTGTACTCCTACGAGCAGTACTTC.

The rearrangement links TRBV18 to TRBJ1-1; D call uncertain. The length of the CDR3 is 14 residues. Per the germline V gene, CDR1 is KGHSH and CDR2 is LQKENI. V shed 0 bases and J shed 6 bases, with 11 bases lying between them. For the CDR3, the DNA is TGTGCCAGCTCACCACCGGCTGGCACAGCTGAAGCTTTCTTT. Its protein product is CASSPPAGTAEAFF.

This chain joins TRBV2 and TRBJ2-7; TRBD2 is a possible D gene (5 bases). V shed 3 bases and J shed 6 bases, with 15 bases lying between them. This CDR3 has 14 residues. CDR1 and CDR2 from the germline V gene are SNHLY and FYNNEI. The CDR3 nucleotides are TGTGCCAGCAGTGACGACGGACTCCCCTCCGAGCAGTACTTC. Translation: CASSDDGLPSEQYF.